The 8 T cell receptor beta chains listed next were all sequenced from one sample in a study of blood T cell repertoires in COVID-19. The assay was immunoSEQ multiplex PCR, and TCRdb's table has in-frame clones only and misses some. The table has some 100,000 clones, roughly 87% seen once. Sequencing input: peripheral blood. These receptors were collected from a man aged 25-45 years in a cohort sampled during active COVID-19.

The chain links TRBV2 to TRBJ1-5; no definite D call. Germline values: CDR1 SNHLY, CDR2 FYNNEI. The CDR3 loop spans 13 amino acids. Trimming cost V 7 bases and J 3 bases, with 10 bases left between them. The DNA of the CDR3 is TGTGCCAGCACCGGGGAATTCAATCAGCCCCAGCATTTT. Its translation: CASTGEFNQPQHF.

J is TRBJ2-4 and V is TRBV5-4; 11 bases map to TRBD2. CDR3 size: 14 residues. Germline loops: CDR1 SGHNT, CDR2 YYREEE (reference sequence). Trimming removed 8 bases from V and 6 bases from J; junction bases left unmatched: 7. DNA of the CDR3: TGTGCCAGTCACACCGGGACTAGCGGAAACATTCAGTACTTC. Its translation: CASHTGTSGNIQYF. The full variable domain, rest sourced from reference TRBV5-4 and TRBJ2-4, is ETGVTQSPTHLIKTRGQQVTLRCSSQSGHNTVSWYQQALGQGPQFIFQYYREEENGRGNFPPRFSGLQFPNYSSELNVNALELDDSALYLCASHTGTSGNIQYFGAGTRLSVL.

The J gene is TRBJ1-1, the V gene TRBV12-3 or TRBV12-4, with no clear D. This CDR3 has 13 amino acids. Trimming pared 4 bases from V and 1 base from J, leaving 7 bases between. This chain's CDR3 is CASSWGENTEAFF. Here the CDR3 DNA reads TGTGCCAGCAGTTGGGGAGAGAACACTGAAGCTTTCTTT.

The chain employs TRBV18 and TRBJ1-1, with D unresolved. The germline gives CDR1 KGHSH, CDR2 LQKENI. V was clipped by 6 bases and J by 4 bases, with 12 bases between them. CDR3 length: 13 amino acids. CDR3: CASSLTSGTEAFF. The CDR3 region has the DNA TGTGCCAGCTCGCTTACCTCCGGCACTGAAGCTTTCTTT. The full variable domain, completed using reference TRBV18 and TRBJ1-1, is NAGVMQNPRHLVRRRGQEARLRCSPMKGHSHVYWYRQLPEEGLKFMVYLQKENIIDESGMPKERFSAEFPKEGPSILRIQQVVRGDSAAYFCASSLTSGTEAFFGQGTRLTVV.

This clone has only a few counts. The chain links TRBV23-1 to TRBJ2-5; D gene uncertain. TRBV23-1 is noted as an ORF with a role that remains uncertain. The V end lost 3 bases, the J end lost 5 bases, and 4 bases lay between the germline ends. The CDR3 length is 11 residues. DNA of the CDR3: TGCGCCAGCAGTCAGAGGGAGACCCAGTACTTC. Protein sequence: CASSQRETQYF.

This clone was found a few times. This rearrangement joins TRBV19 to TRBJ2-3; 9 positions agree with TRBD2. The CDR3 extends over 15 amino acids. Looked up from germline, CDR1 is LNHDA and CDR2 is SQIVND (reference sequence). Trimming took 2 bases from V and 4 from J; bases not matched to a gene: 4. The CDR3 sequence: CASSIRRGGSDTQYF. CDR3 nucleotide sequence: TGTGCCAGTAGTATAAGGCGGGGGGGCTCAGATACGCAGTATTTT.

This clone was observed once. The V and J genes are TRBV7-9 and TRBJ2-1; TRBD2 matches 11 bases. V lost 1 base and J lost 9; bases outside the gene matches: 2. From germline, CDR1 is SEHNR and CDR2 FQNEAQ (reference sequence). The CDR3 runs 14 residues. The CDR3, as DNA: TGTGCCAGCAGCTTAGAGGGGACTAGCGGTGAGCAGTTCTTC. Translated: CASSLEGTSGEQFF. The whole variable domain, filled in from reference TRBV7-9 and TRBJ2-1, reads DTGVSQNPRHKITKRGQNVTFRCDPISEHNRLYWYRQTLGQGPEFLTYFQNEAQLEKSRLLSDRFSAERPKGSFSTLEIQRTEQGDSAMYLCASSLEGTSGEQFFGPGTRLTVL.

The chain recombines TRBV30 with TRBJ1-2; possible D gene TRBD1, 5 bases. Germline CDR1 reads GTSNPN; CDR2 reads SVGIG (reference sequence). The CDR3 is 14 amino acids. V was shortened by 5 bases and J by 7 bases, with 20 bases between the two germline ends. The CDR3 DNA follows: TGTGCCTGGGGCCAAAAGACCGGGGGGGGTGGCTACACCTTC. As protein: CAWGQKTGGGGYTF.